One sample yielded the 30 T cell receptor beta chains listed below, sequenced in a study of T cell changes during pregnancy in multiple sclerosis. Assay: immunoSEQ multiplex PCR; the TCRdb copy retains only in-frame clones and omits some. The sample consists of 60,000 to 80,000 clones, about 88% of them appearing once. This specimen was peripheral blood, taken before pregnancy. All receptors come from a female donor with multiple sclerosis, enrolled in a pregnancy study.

This CDR3 is CASSLGGSNTGELFF. In nucleotides, the CDR3 is TGTGCCAGCAGCTTGGGCGGGAGCAACACCGGGGAGCTGTTTTTT. The chain has TRBV11-3 and TRBJ2-2; TRBD2 agrees at 7 bases. V dropped 3 bases and J dropped 2; count of bases not matched to a gene: 3. The CDR3 has 15 residues. Germline-derived CDR1 and CDR2 are SGHNT and YENEEA.

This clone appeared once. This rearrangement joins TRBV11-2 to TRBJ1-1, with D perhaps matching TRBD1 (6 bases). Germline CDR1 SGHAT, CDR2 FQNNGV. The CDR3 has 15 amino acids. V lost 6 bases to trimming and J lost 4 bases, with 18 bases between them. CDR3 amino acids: CASRYSTQGATEAFF. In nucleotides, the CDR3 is TGTGCCAGCAGATACAGCACACAGGGCGCCACTGAAGCTTTCTTT.

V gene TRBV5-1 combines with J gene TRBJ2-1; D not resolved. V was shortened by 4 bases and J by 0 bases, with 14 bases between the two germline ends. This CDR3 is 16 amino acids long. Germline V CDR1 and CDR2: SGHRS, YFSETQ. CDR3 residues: CASSPPSSSSYNEQFF. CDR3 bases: TGCGCCAGCAGCCCCCCTTCCTCGAGCTCCTACAATGAGCAGTTCTTC.

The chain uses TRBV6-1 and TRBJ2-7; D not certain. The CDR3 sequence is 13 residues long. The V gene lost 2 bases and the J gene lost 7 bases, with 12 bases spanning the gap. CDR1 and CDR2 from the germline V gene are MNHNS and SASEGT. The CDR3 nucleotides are TGTGCCAGCAGTGAATTTGAGGCCGGAGAGCAGTACTTC. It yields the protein CASSEFEAGEQYF.

Here the CDR3 reads CAISNNRGPQGYTF. CDR3 DNA: TGTGCCATCAGTAACAACAGGGGGCCGCAAGGCTACACCTTC. This chain connects TRBV10-3 to TRBJ1-2; 9 bases match TRBD1. The CDR3 covers 14 residues. Germline trimming cut 5 bases from V and 8 bases from J; bases unmatched to any gene: 9. Germline V lookup: CDR1 ENHRY, CDR2 SYGVKD.

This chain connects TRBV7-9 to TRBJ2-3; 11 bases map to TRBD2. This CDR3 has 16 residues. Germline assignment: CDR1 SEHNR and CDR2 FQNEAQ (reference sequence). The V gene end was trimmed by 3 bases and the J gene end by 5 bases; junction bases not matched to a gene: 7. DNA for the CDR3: TGTGCCAGCAGCTTTCTTAGCGGGGGGGCGGGAGATACGCAGTATTTT. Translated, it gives CASSFLSGGAGDTQYF.

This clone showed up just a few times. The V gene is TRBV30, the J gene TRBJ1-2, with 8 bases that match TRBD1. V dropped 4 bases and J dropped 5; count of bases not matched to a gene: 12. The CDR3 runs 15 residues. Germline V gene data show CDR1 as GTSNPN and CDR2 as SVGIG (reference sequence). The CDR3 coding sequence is TGTGCCTGGACCCAGGTGGGGACAGGACGATATGGCTACACCTTC. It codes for CAWTQVGTGRYGYTF.

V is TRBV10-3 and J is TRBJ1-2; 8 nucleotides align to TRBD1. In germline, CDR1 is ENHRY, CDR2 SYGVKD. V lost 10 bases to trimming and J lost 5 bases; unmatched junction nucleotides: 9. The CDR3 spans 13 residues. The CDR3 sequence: CATPDRVGYGYTF. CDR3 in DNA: TGTGCCACCCCGGACAGGGTTGGTTATGGCTACACCTTC.

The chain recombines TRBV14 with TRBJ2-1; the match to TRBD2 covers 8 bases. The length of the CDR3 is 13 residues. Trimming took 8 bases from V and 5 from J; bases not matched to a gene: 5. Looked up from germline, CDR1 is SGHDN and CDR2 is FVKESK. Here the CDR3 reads CASGSGAHNEQFF. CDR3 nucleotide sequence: TGTGCCAGCGGTAGCGGGGCCCACAATGAGCAGTTCTTC.

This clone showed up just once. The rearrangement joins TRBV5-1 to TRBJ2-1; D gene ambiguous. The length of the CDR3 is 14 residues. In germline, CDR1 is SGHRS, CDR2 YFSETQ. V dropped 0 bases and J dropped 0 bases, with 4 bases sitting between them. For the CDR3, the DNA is TGCGCCAGCAGCTTGGTGAGCTCCTACAATGAGCAGTTCTTC. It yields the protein CASSLVSSYNEQFF. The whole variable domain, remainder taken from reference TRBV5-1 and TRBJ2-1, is KAGVTQTPRYLIKTRGQQVTLSCSPISGHRSVSWYQQTPGQGLQFLFEYFSETQRNKGNFPGRFSGRQFSNSRSEMNVSTLELGDSALYLCASSLVSSYNEQFFGPGTRLTVL.

The CDR3 sequence: CASSPLDLGVLNTEAFF. The CDR3 bases are TGTGCCAGCAGTCCCCTGGATCTGGGAGTACTGAACACTGAAGCTTTCTTT. V is TRBV27 and J is TRBJ1-1; no definite D call. The V gene's germline CDR1 is MNHEY and CDR2 SMNVEV (reference sequence). The CDR3 is made up of 17 amino acids. V shed 5 bases and J shed 0 bases, with 19 bases lying between them.

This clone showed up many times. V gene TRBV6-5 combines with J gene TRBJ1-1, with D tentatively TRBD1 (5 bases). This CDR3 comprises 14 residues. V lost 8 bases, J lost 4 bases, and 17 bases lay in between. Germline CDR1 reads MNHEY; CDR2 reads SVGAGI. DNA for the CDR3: TGTGCCAGCGTCCCCAGGGCCCTAGGCACTGAAGCTTTCTTT. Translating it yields CASVPRALGTEAFF.

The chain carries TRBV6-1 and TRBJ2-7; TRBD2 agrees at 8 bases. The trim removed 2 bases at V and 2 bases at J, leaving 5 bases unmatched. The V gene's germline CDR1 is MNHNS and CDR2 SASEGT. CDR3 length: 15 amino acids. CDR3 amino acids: CASSEFGTSPYEQYF. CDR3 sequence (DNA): TGTGCCAGCAGTGAATTTGGGACTAGTCCCTACGAGCAGTACTTC.

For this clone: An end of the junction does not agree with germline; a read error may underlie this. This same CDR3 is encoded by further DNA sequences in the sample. The CDR3 nucleotides are TGTGCCAGCAGTGTGAGGTCCAACACTGAAGCCTTCTTT. Translated: CASSVRSNTEAFF. This rearrangement joins TRBV2 to TRBJ1-1, with unresolved D. Germline assignment: CDR1 SNHLY and CDR2 FYNNEI. The length of the CDR3 is 13 residues.

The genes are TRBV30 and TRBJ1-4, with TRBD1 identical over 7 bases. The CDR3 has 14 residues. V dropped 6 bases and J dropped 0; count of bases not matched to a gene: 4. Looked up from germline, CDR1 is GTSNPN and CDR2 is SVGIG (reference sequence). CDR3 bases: TGTGCCTGCCCCGACAGGGCAACTAATGAAAAACTGTTTTTT. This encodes CACPDRATNEKLFF.

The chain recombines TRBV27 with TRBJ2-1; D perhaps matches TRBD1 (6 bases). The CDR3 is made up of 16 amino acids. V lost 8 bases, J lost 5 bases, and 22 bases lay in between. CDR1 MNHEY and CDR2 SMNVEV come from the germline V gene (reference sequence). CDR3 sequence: CASLLTPGVRDNEQFF. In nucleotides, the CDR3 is TGTGCCAGCTTACTTACGCCAGGGGTTCGGGACAATGAGCAGTTCTTC.

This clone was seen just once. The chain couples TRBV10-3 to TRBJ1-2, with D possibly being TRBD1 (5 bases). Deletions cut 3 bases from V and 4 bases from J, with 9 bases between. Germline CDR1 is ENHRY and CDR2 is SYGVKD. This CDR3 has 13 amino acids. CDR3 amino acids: CAISEGQVYGYTF. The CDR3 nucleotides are TGTGCCATCAGTGAAGGACAAGTCTATGGCTACACCTTC.

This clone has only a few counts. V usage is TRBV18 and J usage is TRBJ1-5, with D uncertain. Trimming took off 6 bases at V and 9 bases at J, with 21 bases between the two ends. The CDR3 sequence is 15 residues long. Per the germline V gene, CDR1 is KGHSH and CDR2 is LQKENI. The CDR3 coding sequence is TGTGCCAGCTCCCCCGTGAGAGGGCAGGATTTGCCCCAGCATTTT. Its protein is CASSPVRGQDLPQHF.

The CDR3 DNA follows: TGTGCCATCAGTGAGTCCACGAGGGGGACCCCTAACTATGGCTACACCTTC. Its protein product is CAISESTRGTPNYGYTF. The chain employs TRBV10-3 and TRBJ1-2; a weak D match, TRBD1 (6 bases). Trimming took 0 bases from V and 0 from J, leaving 14 bases between them. The CDR3 extends over 17 amino acids. Per germline, CDR1 ENHRY and CDR2 SYGVKD.

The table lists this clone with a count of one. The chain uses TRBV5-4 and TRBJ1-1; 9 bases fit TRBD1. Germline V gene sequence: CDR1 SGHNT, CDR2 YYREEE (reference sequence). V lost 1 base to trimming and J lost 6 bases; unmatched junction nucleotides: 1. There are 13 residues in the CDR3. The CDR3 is CASSLTGGAEAFF. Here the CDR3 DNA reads TGTGCCAGCAGCTTGACAGGGGGCGCTGAAGCTTTCTTT.

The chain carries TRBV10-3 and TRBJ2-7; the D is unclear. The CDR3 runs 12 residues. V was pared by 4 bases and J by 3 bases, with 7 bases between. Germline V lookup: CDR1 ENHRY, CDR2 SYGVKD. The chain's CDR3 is CAISAQNYEQYF. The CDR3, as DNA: TGTGCCATCAGTGCACAGAACTACGAGCAGTACTTC.

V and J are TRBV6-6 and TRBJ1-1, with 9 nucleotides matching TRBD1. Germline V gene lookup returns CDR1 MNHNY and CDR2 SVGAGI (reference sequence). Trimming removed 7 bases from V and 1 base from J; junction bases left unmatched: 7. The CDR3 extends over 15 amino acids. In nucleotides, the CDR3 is TGTGCCAGCACCATACTGGGACAGGGGAACACTGAAGCTTTCTTT. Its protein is CASTILGQGNTEAFF.

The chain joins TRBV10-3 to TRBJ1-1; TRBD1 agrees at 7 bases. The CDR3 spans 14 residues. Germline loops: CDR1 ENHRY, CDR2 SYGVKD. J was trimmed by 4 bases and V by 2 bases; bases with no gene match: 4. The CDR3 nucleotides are TGTGCCATCAGTGAGACGGGACAGCTCACTGAAGCTTTCTTT. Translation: CAISETGQLTEAFF.

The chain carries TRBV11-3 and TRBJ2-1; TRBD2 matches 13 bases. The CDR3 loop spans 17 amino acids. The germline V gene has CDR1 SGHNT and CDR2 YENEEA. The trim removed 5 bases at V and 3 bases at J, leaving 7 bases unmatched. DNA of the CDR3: TGTGCCAGCAGCCTTACTAGCGGGAGGGCCCTCTACAATGAGCAGTTCTTC. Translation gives CASSLTSGRALYNEQFF.

The CDR3 spells CAWDRGQKNTGELFF. The CDR3 DNA follows: TGTGCCTGGGACAGGGGGCAAAAGAACACCGGGGAGCTGTTTTTT. This chain joins TRBV30 and TRBJ2-2; 10 bases agree with TRBD1. CDR1 and CDR2 (germline): GTSNPN, SVGIG (reference sequence). The CDR3 totals 15 residues. V trimming: 5 bases; J trimming: 1 base; junction bases outside the gene matches: 4.

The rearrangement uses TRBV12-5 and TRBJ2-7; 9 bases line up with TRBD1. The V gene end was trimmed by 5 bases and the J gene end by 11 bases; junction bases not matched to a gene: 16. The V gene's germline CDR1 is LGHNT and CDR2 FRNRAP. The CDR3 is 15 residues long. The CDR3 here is CASGLQRDRAVVEYF. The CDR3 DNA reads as TGTGCTAGTGGTCTGCAACGGGACAGGGCCGTCGTGGAGTACTTC.

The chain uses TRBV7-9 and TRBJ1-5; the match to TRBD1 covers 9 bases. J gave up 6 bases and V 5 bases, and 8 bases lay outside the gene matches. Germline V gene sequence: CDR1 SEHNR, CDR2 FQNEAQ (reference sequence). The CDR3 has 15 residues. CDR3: CASSLGTGKFQPQHF. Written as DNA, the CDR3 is TGTGCCAGCAGCCTAGGGACAGGGAAATTTCAGCCCCAGCATTTT.

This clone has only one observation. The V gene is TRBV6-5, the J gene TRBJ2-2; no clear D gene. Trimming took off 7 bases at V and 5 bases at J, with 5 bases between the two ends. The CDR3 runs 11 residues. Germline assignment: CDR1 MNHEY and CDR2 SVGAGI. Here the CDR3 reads CASTQTGELFF. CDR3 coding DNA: TGTGCCAGCACCCAAACCGGGGAGCTGTTTTTT.

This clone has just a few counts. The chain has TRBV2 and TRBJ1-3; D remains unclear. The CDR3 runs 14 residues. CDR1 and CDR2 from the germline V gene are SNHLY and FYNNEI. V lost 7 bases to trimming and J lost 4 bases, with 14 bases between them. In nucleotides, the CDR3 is TGTGCCAGCACTAGAGGCGGGCAAGGAAACACCATATATTTT. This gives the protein CASTRGGQGNTIYF.

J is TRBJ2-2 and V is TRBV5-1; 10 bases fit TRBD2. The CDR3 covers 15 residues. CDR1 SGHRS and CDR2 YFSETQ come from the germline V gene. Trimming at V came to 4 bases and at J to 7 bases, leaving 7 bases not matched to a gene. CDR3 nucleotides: TGCGCCAGCAGCACTAGACTAGCGGGCGGCGGGGAGCTGTTTTTT. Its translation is CASSTRLAGGGELFF.